The next 10 T cell receptor beta chains were all read from a single sample in a study of beta chain features in type 1 diabetes. Expressed TCRB transcripts were sequenced because the entire RNA isolate underwent reverse transcription. Sequencing was performed with immunoSEQ multiplex PCR; in TCRdb, only in-frame clones are kept and a portion is missing. The sample comprises 300,000 to 350,000 clones, around 15% of which are singletons, and 6.7% rests with the top ten. Sequences were obtained from central memory CD4+ T cells from blood. These receptors were collected from a man in his thirties or forties in good health.

CDR3 DNA sequence: TGTGCCAGCAGGCTGACAGGGTCCGGCTACACCTTC. The encoded protein is CASRLTGSGYTF. V is TRBV6-6 and J is TRBJ1-2; 7 bases align to TRBD1. The germline V gene has CDR1 MNHNY and CDR2 SVGAGI (reference sequence). V gave up 6 bases and J gave up 8 bases; unmatched junction bases: 6. The CDR3 spans 12 residues.

This chain connects TRBV30 to TRBJ1-5, with no clear D. Germline V lookup: CDR1 GTSNPN, CDR2 SVGIG (reference sequence). Trimming shortened V by 1 base and J by 7 bases, and 14 bases separated the two germline ends. This CDR3 contains 14 residues. The CDR3 sequence: CAWSGGSGRQPQHF. The DNA for the CDR3 is TGTGCCTGGAGTGGAGGTTCCGGGAGACAGCCCCAGCATTTT.

This clone was counted a few times. This rearrangement joins TRBV9 to TRBJ2-3, with D perhaps being TRBD1 or TRBD2 (6 bases each). Trimming removed 2 bases from V and 8 bases from J, with 12 bases in between. CDR1 and CDR2 from the germline V gene are SGDLS and YYNGEE. The CDR3 extends over 13 amino acids. In DNA, the CDR3 is TGTGCCAGCAGCGTGGACGGGGGCGGTACGCAGTATTTT. As protein: CASSVDGGGTQYF.

This chain uses TRBV7-3 with TRBJ2-2; 7 bases map to TRBD1. This CDR3 contains 15 residues. The V segment lost 6 bases and the J segment 7 bases; nucleotides outside the gene matches: 11. Germline V gene data show CDR1 as SGHTA and CDR2 as FQGTGA. The DNA of the CDR3 is TGTGCCAGCAGACCTTCCGGGACAGCTGTCGGGGAGCTGTTTTTT. Its translation: CASRPSGTAVGELFF.

There are many counts of this clone. This chain connects TRBV6-6 to TRBJ2-2, with D unresolved. CDR1 is MNHNY and CDR2 is SVGAGI in the germline V gene (reference sequence). The V end was cut by 4 bases, the J end by 4 bases, with 7 bases between. The CDR3 extends over 13 amino acids. The CDR3 here is CASSFDGTGELFF. The CDR3 DNA is TGTGCCAGCAGTTTCGACGGCACCGGGGAGCTGTTTTTT.

This clone was counted between two and nine times. The rearrangement joins TRBV18 to TRBJ1-5; the match to TRBD1 covers 7 bases. The CDR3 loop spans 16 amino acids. Germline loops: CDR1 KGHSH, CDR2 LQKENI. After removal of 3 bases from V and 7 bases from J, the junction contained 12 bases not matched to a gene. The CDR3 DNA is TGTGCCAGCTCACCCGAAACAGGGGTCGGTGGACAGCCCCAGCATTTT. Translating it yields CASSPETGVGGQPQHF.

The chain links TRBV19 to TRBJ1-1, with D uncertain. The germline V gene encodes CDR1 LNHDA and CDR2 SQIVND (reference sequence). The CDR3 extends over 13 amino acids. V gave up 2 bases and J gave up 5 bases, with 9 bases separating them. CDR3 sequence (DNA): TGTGCCAGTAGTATATTAGCCGAAACTGAAGCTTTCTTT. Translating it yields CASSILAETEAFF.

CDR3 residues: CASSDPGGRRSSLEQYF. The CDR3 DNA reads as TGCGCCAGCAGTGACCCGGGTGGCCGGCGCTCCTCCCTCGAGCAGTACTTC. This sequence joins TRBV10-2 and TRBJ2-7, with D hard to call. Germline lookup yields CDR1 WSHSY and CDR2 SAAADI. This CDR3 has 17 amino acids. Trimming left V 3 bases short and J 6 bases short, with 24 bases between.

This clone occurred many times. The rearrangement joins TRBV2 to TRBJ2-3; maybe TRBD2 (5 bases). Per the germline V gene, CDR1 is SNHLY and CDR2 is FYNNEI. The CDR3 length is 12 residues. V was clipped by 6 bases and J by 6 bases, with 10 bases between them. Here the CDR3 DNA reads TGTGCCAGCAGGACGGAGCGGGATACGCAGTATTTT. Encoded protein: CASRTERDTQYF.

This clone was counted only a few times. The genes are TRBV20-1 and TRBJ2-1; D may be TRBD1 or TRBD2 (6 bases each). This CDR3 is built from 10 residues. Trimming pared 4 bases from V and 14 bases from J, leaving 12 bases between. Per the germline V gene, CDR1 is DFQATT and CDR2 is SNEGSKA (reference sequence). The DNA for the CDR3 is TGCAGTGCTATAGGGGGGCGCGAGTTCTTC. Its protein product is CSAIGGREFF.